This T cell receptor (beta chain) was sequenced in a study of blood T cell repertoires in COVID-19. Per the original data handling: How many nucleated cells were present was estimated from reference gene primer amplification. Sequencing was performed with immunoSEQ multiplex PCR; in TCRdb, only in-frame clones are kept and a portion is missing. That table is the source of V, J and clone size, and D and trimming were worked out from the DNA. The sample has fewer than 500,000 clones, around 87% seen once. Enrollees, 18 to 89 years old, lived in approximately 25 US areas. Germline V gene lookup returns CDR1 SGHTA and CDR2 FQGTGA. The ends were cut back, 5 bases at V and 6 bases at J, with 6 bases in the middle. CDR3 length: 11 residues.

The TCR originated in a woman aged 18-35 years who had recovered from COVID-19. The rearrangement uses TRBV7-3 and TRBJ2-3, with D hard to call. The sequenced sample consisted of PBMCs or T cells enriched from blood (not recorded which). The DNA of the CDR3 is TGTGCCAGCAGCCACGGGGATACGCAGTATTTT. Its protein product is CASSHGDTQYF.